The T cell receptor beta chain described here comes from a study of T cell responses to AZD1222 COVID-19 vaccine. The assay was immunoSEQ multiplex PCR, and TCRdb's table has in-frame clones only and misses some. The table lists 95,000 to 150,000 clones, about 90% of them singletons, with 4.4% in the top ten. CDR1 and CDR2 (germline): MNHEY, SVGAGI. J was trimmed by 6 bases and V by 6 bases; bases with no gene match: 6. This CDR3 spans 15 amino acids. The chain employs TRBV6-5 and TRBJ2-2, with 11 bases aligning to TRBD2. The receptor comes from an adult in good health. This specimen consisted of peripheral blood, obtained on day 0 of MenACWY control vaccination. The DNA for the CDR3 is TGTGCCAGCAGATTAGCGGGGGGGTTTGCCGGGGAGCTGTTTTTT. This codes for CASRLAGGFAGELFF.